What follows are 2 T cell receptor beta chains derived from one specimen sequenced in a study of early T cells in non-severe SARS-CoV-2 infection. TCRdb redid the calling of the 5' RACE reads with MiXCR, one entry per CDR3 protein. The sample includes under 40,000 distinct CDR3 sequences, around 6.3% seen only once; the top ten take 4.5% to 7.5%. The sequenced material came from whole blood. The receptors originated from an adult who was a healthcare worker with PCR-confirmed SARS-CoV-2 infection or an uninfected control (not recorded which).

The V call is TRBV5-1, the J call TRBJ2-4, with D uncertain. The V end was cut by 4 bases, the J end by 8 bases, with 19 bases between. Germline V lookup: CDR1 SGHRS, CDR2 YFSETQ. The CDR3 has 15 residues. The CDR3 loop reads CASSEDGNSFDIQYF. The CDR3 nucleotides read TGCGCCAGCAGCGAAGACGGAAACAGTTTTGACATTCAGTACTTC.

This clonotype has just a few counts. The chain uses TRBV2 and TRBJ2-7, with D perhaps being TRBD1 or TRBD2 (5 bases each). Trimming stripped 0 bases from V and 2 bases from J, with 11 bases between. CDR1 is SNHLY and CDR2 is FYNNEI in the germline V gene. This CDR3 comprises 15 residues. CDR3 coding DNA: TGTGCCAGCAGTGAAGCAGGGACGGGTACCTACGAGCAGTACTTC. It yields the protein CASSEAGTGTYEQYF.